These 19 T cell receptor beta chains were sequenced from one sample in a study of blood T cells in healthy people across ages. With a J-beta primer mix and a sample-barcoded 5' primer, a second PCR ran about 6 to 11 cycles. TCRdb passed the 5' RACE reads through MiXCR, listing each CDR3 protein once. The sample contains about 640,000 distinct CDR3 sequences, roughly 58% of which appear only once. The material sequenced was blood. The receptors here all came from a man in his sixties in good health.

Of note for this clonotype: The junction departs from germline at one end; a sequencing error may be responsible. The chain couples TRBV5-1 to TRBJ2-4, with D perhaps matching TRBD2 (6 bases). Germline CDR1 reads SGHRS; CDR2 reads YFSETQ. The CDR3 length is 15 residues. This CDR3 reads CASSLEGRAYNEQYF. In nucleotides, the CDR3 is TGCGCTAGCAGCTTGGAGGGGCGCGCCTACAATGAGCAGTACTTC.

The sample holds a few counts of this clonotype. This sequence joins TRBV7-9 and TRBJ1-5; no clear D gene. V lost 5 bases to trimming and J lost 5 bases, with 16 bases between them. CDR1 is SEHNR and CDR2 is FQNEAQ in the germline V gene (reference sequence). The CDR3 runs 15 residues. CDR3 sequence reads: CASSPDGVPDQPQHF. CDR3 bases: TGTGCCAGCAGCCCCGATGGGGTTCCTGATCAGCCCCAGCATTTT.

The rearrangement uses TRBV28 and TRBJ1-5; D might be TRBD1 (6 bases). The CDR3 contains 12 residues. The germline gives CDR1 MDHEN, CDR2 SYDVKM. The germline V and J ends were trimmed by 3 bases and 7 bases, with 7 bases remaining between them. The CDR3 region has the DNA TGTGCCAGCAGTTTGGGACAACAGCCCCAGCATTTT. It is translated as CASSLGQQPQHF.

V usage is TRBV5-6 and J usage is TRBJ1-4; 10 nucleotides agree with TRBD1. CDR3 length: 14 amino acids. Trimming removed 4 bases from V and 7 bases from J; junction bases left unmatched: 4. From germline, CDR1 is SGHDT and CDR2 YYEEEE. The CDR3 DNA sequence: TGTGCCAGCAGCACCGGACAGGGGGGTGAAAAACTGTTTTTT. Its protein is CASSTGQGGEKLFF.

V usage is TRBV6-5 and J usage is TRBJ2-5; 8 bases are a match to TRBD1. The germline V gene has CDR1 MNHEY and CDR2 SVGAGI. CDR3 length: 12 residues. J was trimmed by 11 bases and V by 7 bases; bases with no gene match: 9. CDR3 nucleotides: TGTGCCAGCACCCAGACAGGGGCTGAGCAGTACTTC. It codes for CASTQTGAEQYF.

The rearrangement joins TRBV20-1 to TRBJ2-5; D unresolved. V was cut by 1 base and J by 4 bases, with 10 bases left in between. The CDR3 consists of 13 residues. CDR1 is DFQATT and CDR2 is SNEGSKA in the germline V gene (reference sequence). The CDR3 DNA is TGCAGTGCTAGAGGGCAGGCACCAGAGACCCAGTACTTC. Protein: CSARGQAPETQYF.

V usage is TRBV3-1 and J usage is TRBJ2-7; 8 nucleotides match TRBD2. Gene TRBJ2-5 matches the end of the DNA better, so the J call may be wrong. Germline CDR1 reads LGHDT; CDR2 reads YNNKEL (reference sequence). The CDR3 length is 15 residues. The CDR3 spells CASSQRRGASETQYF. The DNA of the CDR3 is TGTGCCAGCAGCCAACGGCGGGGGGCCAGTGAGACCCAGTACTTC.

The chain carries TRBV12-3 or TRBV12-4 and TRBJ2-1; the D gene is possibly TRBD2 (6 bases). V lost 3 bases and J lost 11, with 14 bases in between. This CDR3 contains 13 residues. CDR3 loop: CASSLGSGPKQFF. DNA for the CDR3: TGTGCCAGCAGTTTGGGTAGCGGCCCTAAGCAGTTCTTC.

The J gene is TRBJ2-6, the V gene TRBV20-1; 8 bases are a match to TRBD1. CDR3 length: 15 residues. V shed 4 bases and J 0 bases; nucleotides not matched to a gene: 2. CDR1 and CDR2 (germline): DFQATT, SNEGSKA (reference sequence). CDR3: CSAKQGGSGANVLTF. In DNA form, the CDR3 reads TGCAGTGCTAAACAGGGGGGCTCTGGGGCCAACGTCCTGACTTTC.

In this sample, this clonotype turned up a few times. The chain has TRBV11-2 and TRBJ2-7, with a possible D match to TRBD2 (6 bases). The CDR3 has 14 amino acids. V was pared by 5 bases and J by 5 bases, with 16 bases between. Per the germline V gene, CDR1 is SGHAT and CDR2 is FQNNGV. CDR3 DNA: TGTGCCAGCAGCCCCCGGCGGGGCCCACACGAGCAGTACTTC. It is translated as CASSPRRGPHEQYF.

The CDR3 protein is CASSRSASGANVLTF. CDR3 in DNA: TGTGCCAGCAGTCGCAGCGCCTCTGGGGCCAACGTCCTGACTTTC. The V gene is TRBV12-3 or TRBV12-4, the J gene TRBJ2-6; D is uncertain. With 5 bases removed from V and 0 bases from J, the gap between germline ends came to 8 bases. CDR3 size: 15 residues.

Ten or more counts support this clonotype. This chain links TRBV25-1 with TRBJ2-1; TRBD2 aligns across 8 bases. The J segment lost 7 bases and the V segment lost 4 bases, leaving 6 bases of the junction unmatched. Looked up from germline, CDR1 is MGHDK and CDR2 is SYGVNS. The CDR3 covers 14 residues. The CDR3 sequence is CASSGAGGNNEQFF. CDR3 in DNA: TGTGCCAGCAGTGGGGCGGGGGGAAATAATGAGCAGTTCTTC. Drawing the rest from reference TRBV25-1 and TRBJ2-1, the complete variable domain is EADIYQTPRYLVIGTGKKITLECSQTMGHDKMYWYQQDPGMELHLIHYSYGVNSTEKGDLSSESTVSRIRTEHFPLTLESARPSHTSQYLCASSGAGGNNEQFFGPGTRLTVL.

V and J are TRBV7-2 and TRBJ2-5, with a possible D match to TRBD1 (5 bases). Trimming pared 5 bases from V and 5 bases from J, leaving 18 bases between. The CDR3 length is 15 residues. Germline V gene lookup returns CDR1 SGHTA and CDR2 FQGNSA. CDR3 nucleotides: TGTGCCAGCAGCCCCCGGACCTCCAAGGGGGAGACCCAGTACTTC. Residues: CASSPRTSKGETQYF.

This clonotype was seen a handful of times. This sequence joins TRBV20-1 and TRBJ2-7; no clear D gene. Per germline, CDR1 DFQATT and CDR2 SNEGSKA (reference sequence). Trimming cost V 5 bases and J 1 base, with 6 bases left between them. The CDR3 extends over 11 amino acids. For the CDR3, the DNA is TGCAGTGCTGGAGTTTCCTACGAGCAGTACTTC. It translates to CSAGVSYEQYF.

This clonotype came up a few times. This rearrangement joins TRBV29-1 to TRBJ2-2, with D uncertain. Between the trimmed V and J ends, which lost 4 bases and 1 base, there was a span of 7 bases. The germline V gene encodes CDR1 SQVTM and CDR2 ANQGSEA. The CDR3 consists of 13 residues. CDR3 sequence: CSVAPMNTGELFF. CDR3 DNA sequence: TGCAGCGTTGCTCCGATGAACACCGGGGAGCTGTTTTTT.

The chain links TRBV20-1 to TRBJ1-4; D is unresolved. Germline CDR1 is DFQATT and CDR2 is SNEGSKA (reference sequence). The germline V and J ends were trimmed by 0 bases and 0 bases, with 11 bases remaining between them. The CDR3 is 16 amino acids. This CDR3 is CSARDFRPPTNEKLFF. In DNA form, the CDR3 reads TGCAGTGCTAGAGACTTTAGACCTCCAACTAATGAAAAACTGTTTTTT.

This sequence joins TRBV5-1 and TRBJ2-5, with 14 bases matching TRBD2. Losses at the gene ends were 4 bases for V and 3 bases for J; bases not matched to a gene: 14. The CDR3 totals 19 residues. Germline CDR1 reads SGHRS; CDR2 reads YFSETQ. CDR3 DNA: TGCGCCAGCAGCAGGGGCCCGGGACTAGCGGGGGCAAGAAAAGAGACCCAGTACTTC. This sequence encodes CASSRGPGLAGARKETQYF.

This clonotype occurred many times. The J gene is TRBJ2-2, the V gene TRBV20-1; no clear D. The CDR3 is made up of 13 amino acids. V dropped 4 bases and J dropped 4 bases, with 10 bases sitting between them. Germline V lookup: CDR1 DFQATT, CDR2 SNEGSKA (reference sequence). The CDR3 region has the DNA TGCAGTGCTATGGTGACTCGCACCGGGGAGCTGTTTTTT. It codes for CSAMVTRTGELFF.

This sequence joins TRBV27 and TRBJ2-2, with TRBD1 matching 9 bases. CDR3 size: 16 residues. V was pared by 5 bases and J by 4 bases, with 8 bases of the junction left unmatched. CDR1 MNHEY and CDR2 SMNVEV come from the germline V gene (reference sequence). Written as DNA, the CDR3 is TGTGCCAGCAGTCTTAGGGACAGGGCGGGCACCGGGGAGCTGTTTTTT. It encodes CASSLRDRAGTGELFF.